The next 25 T cell receptor beta chains were all read from a single sample in a study of blood T cell repertoires in COVID-19. This table comes from immunoSEQ multiplex PCR, and its TCRdb copy is limited to in-frame clones, with some not included. This sample has 130,000 or so clones, with 80% to 90% found just once. The specimen was peripheral blood. The receptors were sampled from a woman aged 45-60 years with acute or convalescent COVID-19.

The chain uses TRBV4-1 and TRBJ1-2; weak D call: TRBD1 (5 bases). Trimming pared 3 bases from V and 3 bases from J, leaving 14 bases between. CDR1 and CDR2 (germline): MGHRA, YSYEKL. This CDR3 has 15 residues. CDR3 protein: CASSQGPTSHYGYTF. The CDR3 DNA is TGCGCCAGCAGCCAGGGGCCTACGTCCCACTATGGCTACACCTTC.

V usage is TRBV9 and J usage is TRBJ2-1; 7 bases align to TRBD1. The CDR3 has 16 residues. The germline CDR1 and CDR2 sequences are SGDLS and YYNGEE. With V trimmed by 4 bases and J by 5 bases, 12 bases remained unmatched. The CDR3: CASSSETGRNHNEQFF. CDR3 in DNA: TGTGCCAGCAGCTCAGAGACAGGGCGGAATCACAATGAGCAGTTCTTC.

The V gene is TRBV7-9, the J gene TRBJ1-5; TRBD1 is a possible D gene (5 bases). Germline CDR1 is SEHNR and CDR2 is FQNEAQ (reference sequence). V lost 8 bases to trimming and J lost 7 bases, with 12 bases between them. The CDR3 extends over 12 amino acids. The CDR3 nucleotides are TGTGCCAGCTCCCCGGGGGACCAGCCCCAGCATTTT. Translating it yields CASSPGDQPQHF.

The V call is TRBV4-1, the J call TRBJ1-2; a weak D match, TRBD1 (5 bases). Germline CDR1 reads MGHRA; CDR2 reads YSYEKL. V was trimmed by 4 bases and J by 4 bases, leaving 10 bases between them. The CDR3 length is 13 residues. The CDR3 region has the DNA TGCGCCAGCAGCCCCGGGACTGCCTATGGCTACACCTTC. Protein sequence: CASSPGTAYGYTF.

The chain has TRBV19 and TRBJ1-5; D gene uncertain. The germline CDR1 and CDR2 sequences are LNHDA and SQIVND (reference sequence). Trimming took off 9 bases at V and 6 bases at J, with 6 bases between the two ends. This CDR3 is 10 amino acids long. The CDR3 nucleotides read TGTGCCAGGCGTGGTCAGCCCCAGCATTTT. It specifies CARRGQPQHF.

J is TRBJ2-1 and V is TRBV11-2, with 9 nucleotides matching TRBD2. Germline-derived CDR1 and CDR2 are SGHAT and FQNNGV. CDR3 length: 15 residues. Losses at the gene ends were 3 bases for V and 7 bases for J; bases not matched to a gene: 7. Here the CDR3 reads CASSFWLAGKNEQFF. CDR3 bases: TGTGCCAGCAGCTTCTGGCTAGCGGGAAAAAATGAGCAGTTCTTC.

This clone was observed a handful of times. The CDR3, as DNA: TGTGCCAGCAGTCCTAAGGGGGCAACTAATGAAAAACTGTTTTTT. Its translation: CASSPKGATNEKLFF. V and J are TRBV27 and TRBJ1-4; weak D call: TRBD1 (6 bases). The CDR3 totals 15 residues. Germline assignment: CDR1 MNHEY and CDR2 SMNVEV (reference sequence). Trimming took 5 bases from V and 0 from J, leaving 10 bases between them.

The table lists this clone with a count of one. CDR3 in DNA: TGCGCCAGCAGCTTTTCTCCGGACAGGAACACTGAAGCTTTCTTT. It specifies CASSFSPDRNTEAFF. The rearrangement links TRBV5-1 to TRBJ1-1; perhaps TRBD1 as D (6 bases). CDR3 length equals 15 residues. V dropped 2 bases and J dropped 1 base, with 12 bases sitting between them. Germline lookup yields CDR1 SGHRS and CDR2 YFSETQ.

This clone was found a few times. The genes are TRBV3-1 (or the pseudogene TRBV3-2) and TRBJ1-1; TRBD1 matches 9 bases. CDR1 is LGHDT and CDR2 is YNNKEL in the germline V gene (reference sequence). V dropped 3 bases and J dropped 6; count of bases not matched to a gene: 11. The CDR3 totals 16 residues. In nucleotides, the CDR3 is TGTGCCAGCAGCCAGGGACCGGGACAGGGATTCCCTGAAGCTTTCTTT. Translation gives CASSQGPGQGFPEAFF.

This chain uses TRBV24-1 with TRBJ2-3, with D uncertain. The germline V and J ends were trimmed by 2 bases and 0 bases, with 2 bases remaining between them. The CDR3 consists of 13 residues. Germline loops: CDR1 KGHDR, CDR2 SFDVKD. CDR3 sequence reads: CATSDSSTDTQYF. In DNA, the CDR3 is TGTGCCACCAGTGATTCTAGCACAGATACGCAGTATTTT.

This clone has a single count. V and J are TRBV5-5 and TRBJ2-3, with a weak D call TRBD1 (5 bases). Germline CDR1 reads SGHKS; CDR2 reads YYEKEE (reference sequence). The CDR3 is 15 amino acids. V dropped 4 bases and J dropped 6 bases, with 18 bases sitting between them. CDR3 nucleotide sequence: TGTGCCAGCAGCCATCCGGGCCAGGGCGCGGATACGCAGTATTTT. This translates into CASSHPGQGADTQYF.

The chain links TRBV30 to TRBJ2-1; 7 bases are shared with TRBD2. J lost 7 bases, V lost 2 bases, and 5 bases had no gene match. Germline values: CDR1 GTSNPN, CDR2 SVGIG (reference sequence). The CDR3 covers 13 residues. In DNA, the CDR3 is TGTGCCTGGAGTAAAAGCGGGGCAAATGAGCAGTTCTTC. Translating gives CAWSKSGANEQFF.

The rearrangement joins TRBV19 to TRBJ1-1; weak D call: TRBD1 (5 bases). The germline V gene encodes CDR1 LNHDA and CDR2 SQIVND (reference sequence). This CDR3 contains 14 residues. V was pared by 9 bases and J by 1 base, with 15 bases between. The CDR3 sequence: CASTTSGQNTEAFF. The CDR3 DNA reads TGTGCCAGCACGACCTCAGGACAGAACACTGAAGCTTTCTTT.

This chain connects TRBV5-8 to TRBJ2-7, with unresolved D. This CDR3 comprises 16 residues. With 0 bases removed from V and 0 bases from J, the gap between germline ends came to 13 bases. Germline loops: CDR1 SGHTS, CDR2 YDEGEE. CDR3 sequence reads: CASSLAVMGFSYEQYF. CDR3 DNA: TGTGCCAGCAGCTTGGCGGTGATGGGCTTCTCCTACGAGCAGTACTTC. The variable domain in full, with the rest retrieved from reference TRBV5-8 and TRBJ2-7, is EAGVTQSPTHLIKTRGQQATLRCSPISGHTSVYWYQQALGLGLQFLLWYDEGEERNRGNFPPRFSGRQFPNYSSELNVNALELEDSALYLCASSLAVMGFSYEQYFGPGTRLTVT.

This clone was counted between two and nine times. This chain joins TRBV2 and TRBJ1-2; possible D gene TRBD1, 5 bases. Trimming removed 4 bases at V and 9 bases at J, with 21 bases between. The CDR3 contains 15 residues. Looked up from germline, CDR1 is SNHLY and CDR2 is FYNNEI. CDR3 DNA: TGTGCCAGCAGTGGTCTCAGGGTAATGGTTTATCGCTACACCTTC. Residues: CASSGLRVMVYRYTF.

V usage is TRBV11-2 and J usage is TRBJ1-4, with TRBD1 matching 8 bases. Trimming cost V 5 bases and J 5 bases; bases outside gene matches: 7. The CDR3 length is 15 residues. The germline CDR1 and CDR2 sequences are SGHAT and FQNNGV. The CDR3: CASSPTTGENEKLFF. The CDR3 DNA reads TGTGCCAGCAGCCCGACGACAGGGGAGAATGAAAAACTGTTTTTT.

The chain employs TRBV6-5 and TRBJ1-2, with 10 bases matching TRBD1. The CDR3 has 15 amino acids. Germline CDR1 MNHEY, CDR2 SVGAGI. Losses at the gene ends were 6 bases for V and 3 bases for J; bases not matched to a gene: 7. The CDR3 DNA reads as TGTGCCAGCAGCATGACCGGGACAGGGGACTATGGCTACACCTTC. It codes for CASSMTGTGDYGYTF.

The rearrangement uses TRBV7-9 and TRBJ1-2; D may be TRBD1 (5 bases). The CDR3 loop spans 13 amino acids. Trimming pared 3 bases from V and 6 bases from J, leaving 11 bases between. Germline V gene data show CDR1 as SEHNR and CDR2 as FQNEAQ (reference sequence). CDR3 region: CASSFRGIDGYTF. CDR3 DNA sequence: TGTGCCAGCAGCTTCCGGGGGATAGATGGCTACACCTTC.

The chain couples TRBV2 to TRBJ1-2; D gene ambiguous. CDR1 is SNHLY, CDR2 FYNNEI, per germline. The CDR3 is made up of 12 amino acids. V shed 4 bases and J shed 4 bases, with 7 bases lying between them. The CDR3 DNA reads TGTGCCAGCAGTGTATCCGTCTATGGCTACACCTTC. It codes for CASSVSVYGYTF.

The chain links TRBV30 to TRBJ2-3, with 12 nucleotides matching TRBD2. There are 15 residues in the CDR3. The V gene end was trimmed by 5 bases and the J gene end by 5 bases; junction bases not matched to a gene: 8. CDR1 is GTSNPN and CDR2 is SVGIG in the germline V gene (reference sequence). CDR3 in amino acids: CAWGLAGNFGDTQYF. Written as DNA, the CDR3 is TGTGCCTGGGGACTAGCGGGAAACTTCGGAGATACGCAGTATTTT. Supplemented by reference TRBV30 and TRBJ2-3, the full variable domain reads SQTIHQWPATLVQPVGSPLSLECTVEGTSNPNLYWYRQAAGRGLQLLFYSVGIGQISSEVPQNLSASRPQDRQFILSSKKLLLSDSGFYLCAWGLAGNFGDTQYFGPGTRLTVL.

The gene calls are TRBV5-4 and TRBJ2-7, with D possibly matching TRBD2 (7 bases). This CDR3 has 16 amino acids. The V and J ends lost 4 bases and 3 bases respectively, with 20 bases between them. CDR1 is SGHNT and CDR2 is YYREEE in the germline V gene (reference sequence). The CDR3 loop is CASSTKGGVGLYEQYF. CDR3 DNA: TGTGCCAGCAGCACCAAGGGGGGGGTAGGTCTCTACGAGCAGTACTTC.

The chain is built from TRBV7-2 and TRBJ2-5, with 8 bases aligning to TRBD2. Germline CDR1 SGHTA, CDR2 FQGNSA. CDR3 length: 13 residues. V dropped 3 bases and J dropped 5; count of bases not matched to a gene: 2. The DNA for the CDR3 is TGTGCCAGCAGCTTTAGCGGGATGGAGACCCAGTACTTC. It translates to CASSFSGMETQYF.

The CDR3 coding sequence is TGTGCCAGCAGTTTCCTCTTCTACGAGCAGTACTTC. Its translation: CASSFLFYEQYF. The J gene is TRBJ2-7, the V gene TRBV12-3 or TRBV12-4; no firm D call. Trimming took off 3 bases at V and 3 bases at J, with 6 bases between the two ends. CDR3 length equals 12 residues.

The rearrangement links TRBV19 to TRBJ1-5; the match to TRBD1 covers 8 bases. Trimming cost V 5 bases and J 2 bases; bases outside gene matches: 11. CDR3 length: 17 amino acids. Germline V gene data show CDR1 as LNHDA and CDR2 as SQIVND (reference sequence). The DNA for the CDR3 is TGTGCCAGTAGTCCTTACTCAGGGGGCGCGGGCAATCAGCCCCAGCATTTT. Translation: CASSPYSGGAGNQPQHF. Full variable domain (remainder filled in from reference TRBV19 and TRBJ1-5): DGGITQSPKYLFRKEGQNVTLSCEQNLNHDAMYWYRQDPGQGLRLIYYSQIVNDFQKGDIAEGYSVSREKKESFPLTVTSAQKNPTAFYLCASSPYSGGAGNQPQHFGDGTRLSIL.

Sample share makes this clone medium-sized. The gene calls are TRBV7-6 and TRBJ1-1; D gene ambiguous. Trimming took 2 bases from V and 3 from J, leaving 7 bases between them. Germline CDR1 and CDR2: SGHVS and FNYEAQ. The CDR3 runs 13 residues. CDR3: CASSLKRDTEAFF. The CDR3 coding sequence is TGTGCCAGCAGCTTAAAGCGGGACACTGAAGCTTTCTTT.